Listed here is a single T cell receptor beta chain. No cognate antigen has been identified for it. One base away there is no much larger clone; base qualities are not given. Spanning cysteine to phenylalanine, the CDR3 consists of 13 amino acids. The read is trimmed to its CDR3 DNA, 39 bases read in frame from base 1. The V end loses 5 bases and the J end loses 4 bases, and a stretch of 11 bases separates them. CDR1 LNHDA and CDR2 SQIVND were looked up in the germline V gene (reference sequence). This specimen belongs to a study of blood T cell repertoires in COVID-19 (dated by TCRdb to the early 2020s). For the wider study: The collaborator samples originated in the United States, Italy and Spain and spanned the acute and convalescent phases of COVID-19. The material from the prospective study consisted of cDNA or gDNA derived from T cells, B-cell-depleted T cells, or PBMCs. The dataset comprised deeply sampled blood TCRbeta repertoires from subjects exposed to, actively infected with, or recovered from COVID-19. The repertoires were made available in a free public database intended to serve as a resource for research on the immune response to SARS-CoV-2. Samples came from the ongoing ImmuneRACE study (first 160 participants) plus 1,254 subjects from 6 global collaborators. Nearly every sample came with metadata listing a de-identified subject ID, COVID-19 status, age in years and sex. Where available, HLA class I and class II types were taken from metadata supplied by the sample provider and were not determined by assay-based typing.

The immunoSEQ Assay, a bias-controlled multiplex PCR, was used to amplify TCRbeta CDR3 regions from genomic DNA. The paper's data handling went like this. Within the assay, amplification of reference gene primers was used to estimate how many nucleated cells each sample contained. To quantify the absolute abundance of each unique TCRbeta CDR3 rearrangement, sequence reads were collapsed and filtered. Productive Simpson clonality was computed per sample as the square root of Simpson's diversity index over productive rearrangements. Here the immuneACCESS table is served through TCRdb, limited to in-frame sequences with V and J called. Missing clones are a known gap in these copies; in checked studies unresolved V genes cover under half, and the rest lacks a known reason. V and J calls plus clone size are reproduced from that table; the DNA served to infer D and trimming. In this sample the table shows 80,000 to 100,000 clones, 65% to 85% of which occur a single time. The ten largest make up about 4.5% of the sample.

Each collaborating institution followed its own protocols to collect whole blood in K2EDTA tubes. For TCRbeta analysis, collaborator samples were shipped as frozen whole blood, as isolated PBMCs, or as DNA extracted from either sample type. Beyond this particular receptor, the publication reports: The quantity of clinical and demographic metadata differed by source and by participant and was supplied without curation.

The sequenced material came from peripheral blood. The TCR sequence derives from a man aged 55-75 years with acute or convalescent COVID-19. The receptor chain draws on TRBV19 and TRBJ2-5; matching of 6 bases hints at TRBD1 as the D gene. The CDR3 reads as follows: CASSSVRGETQYF. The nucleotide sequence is TGTGCCAGTAGTTCCGTCAGGGGAGAGACCCAGTACTTC.